This T cell receptor (beta chain) was sequenced in a study of Ad26.COV2.S vaccination and SARS-CoV-2 variants. Study information: Enrollment placed the donor in the COV1001 Ad26.COV2.S trial arm.

Worth noting for this clone: Other nucleotide sequences from this sample produce the same CDR3.

V shed 5 bases and J 6 bases; nucleotides not matched to a gene: 9. Germline V gives CDR1 MNHEY, CDR2 SVGEGT. The CDR3 runs to 15 residues. The treatment is: roughly 18 received Ad26.COV2.S at low or high dose, single or two shots; several received placebo; per-sample allocation not given. It was on day 63 after the first vaccine or placebo injection that samples were taken. Sequencing was performed with immunoSEQ multiplex PCR; in TCRdb, only in-frame clones are kept and a portion is missing. The data contain 400,000 to 450,000 clones, 92% of them seen just once; the ten biggest clones take up more than 1.5%.

Sample: peripheral blood, taken in a trial of Ad26.COV2.S vaccine versus placebo. This clonotype originated in a person aged 18-60 years who received the Ad26.COV2.S COVID-19 vaccine or a placebo. This chain connects TRBV6-2 or TRBV6-3 to TRBJ1-5; 8 bases fit TRBD1. CDR3 nucleotides: TGTGCCAGCAGTCGAGGACAGGGTTTAGGTCAGCCCCAGCATTTT. Encoded protein: CASSRGQGLGQPQHF.